The 13 T cell receptor beta chains in this list originate from one sample, sequenced in a study of shared clonotypes between healthy human individuals. The method was immunoSEQ multiplex PCR; TCRdb's version includes in-frame clones alone and lacks a portion of them. The sample includes some 2,100,000 clones, nearly 97% of them seen just once. The specimen sequenced was naive CD4+ T cells sorted from blood. Subset given: CD45RA+ positively selected. All receptors derive from a man in his late teens or twenties in good health.

The genes are TRBV29-1 and TRBJ2-3, with TRBD2 identical over 11 bases. Germline loops: CDR1 SQVTM, CDR2 ANQGSEA. This CDR3 comprises 14 residues. With V trimmed by 4 bases and J by 3 bases, 3 bases remained unmatched. CDR3 in DNA: TGCAGCGTTGGAATAGCGGGGGGGACAGATACGCAGTATTTT. It translates to CSVGIAGGTDTQYF.

Notes on this clone: The germline gene is not matched at one end of the junction; a read error may be the cause. The chain is built from TRBV29-1 and TRBJ1-2; no definite D call. CDR1 is SQVTM and CDR2 is ANQGSEA in the germline V gene. This CDR3 has 12 residues. CDR3 in DNA: TGCAGCGTTGAAGACTATGGCGGTAGCGGGCCCTTC. Protein: CSVEDYGGSGPF.

This chain connects TRBV15 to TRBJ2-3, with 9 positions matching TRBD1. Germline trimming cut 6 bases from V and 5 bases from J; bases unmatched to any gene: 9. The CDR3 loop spans 15 amino acids. Germline V gives CDR1 LNHNV, CDR2 YYDKDF (reference sequence). The CDR3 region has the DNA TGTGCCACCAGGAACCGGGACAGGGAGTTAGATACGCAGTATTTT. Translating it yields CATRNRDRELDTQYF.

This chain links TRBV5-6 with TRBJ2-3; 9 bases align to TRBD2. From germline, CDR1 is SGHDT and CDR2 YYEEEE. This CDR3 has 16 amino acids. J lost 5 bases, V lost 1 base, and 8 bases had no gene match. In DNA, the CDR3 is TGTGCCAGCAGCTTGATCGGCGGGGGGGCGGAAGATACGCAGTATTTT. Translation gives CASSLIGGGAEDTQYF.

The chain combines TRBV7-2 with TRBJ2-7; 13 nucleotides agree with TRBD2. Per the germline V gene, CDR1 is SGHTA and CDR2 is FQGNSA. This CDR3 region has 17 residues. V lost 0 bases and J lost 4; bases outside the gene matches: 6. The CDR3 sequence: CASSLAILAGGPYEQYF. In DNA, the CDR3 is TGTGCCAGCAGCTTAGCAATACTAGCGGGGGGGCCGTACGAGCAGTACTTC.

The J gene is TRBJ2-2, the V gene TRBV2, with 11 bases lining up with TRBD1. CDR1 and CDR2 (germline): SNHLY, FYNNEI. V dropped 3 bases and J dropped 4; count of bases not matched to a gene: 1. This CDR3 is built from 15 residues. The CDR3 here is CASSEGQGGTGELFF. CDR3 in DNA: TGTGCCAGCAGTGAGGGACAGGGGGGCACCGGGGAGCTGTTTTTT.

The V call is TRBV6-6, the J call TRBJ1-6; D is unclear. CDR1 is MNHNY, CDR2 SVGAGI, per germline (reference sequence). Trimming stripped 5 bases from V and 0 bases from J, with 11 bases between. This CDR3 is built from 16 residues. The CDR3 here is CASSRPGSSYNSPLHF. The CDR3 coding sequence is TGTGCCAGCAGTCGCCCGGGGAGCTCCTATAATTCACCCCTCCACTTT.

This clone was counted only a few times. The rearrangement links TRBV6-6 to TRBJ2-7, with a tentative D call TRBD2 (6 bases). CDR1 MNHNY and CDR2 SVGAGI come from the germline V gene (reference sequence). CDR3 length equals 16 residues. Trimming removed 0 bases at V and 3 bases at J, with 15 bases between. Here the CDR3 DNA reads TGTGCCAGCAGTTACTCGATGGAGGGGAGTCTCTACGAGCAGTACTTC. Protein: CASSYSMEGSLYEQYF.

In this sample, this clone turned up once. The rearrangement joins TRBV2 to TRBJ2-1; 11 bases fit TRBD2. J gave up 10 bases and V 6 bases, and 14 bases lay outside the gene matches. The CDR3 consists of 16 residues. CDR1 SNHLY and CDR2 FYNNEI come from the germline V gene. As DNA, the CDR3 is TGTGCCAGCAGCGGTCTAGCGGGGGGCACAGTAAGGGAGCAGTTCTTC. Its translation is CASSGLAGGTVREQFF.

The CDR3 DNA follows: TGTGCCTGGACCGGACAGGGGTACACTGAAGCTTTCTTT. This gives the protein CAWTGQGYTEAFF. The rearrangement links TRBV30 to TRBJ1-1; TRBD1 aligns across 9 bases. The CDR3 is 13 residues long. The V and J ends lost 4 bases and 3 bases, in that order; junction bases with no gene match: 3. CDR1 is GTSNPN and CDR2 is SVGIG in the germline V gene (reference sequence).

A word on this clone: The sample holds other DNA sequences that translate to the same CDR3. The J gene is TRBJ2-7, the V gene TRBV18, with 10 bases matching TRBD1. V shed 0 bases, J shed 5 bases, and the junction held 4 bases outside the gene matches. The germline CDR1 and CDR2 sequences are KGHSH and LQKENI. The CDR3 is 15 amino acids. The CDR3: CASSPPGQGLHEQYF. The DNA of the CDR3 is TGTGCCAGCTCACCACCGGGACAGGGGCTGCACGAGCAGTACTTC.

The chain has TRBV11-2 and TRBJ2-7; no clear D gene. The CDR3 is 14 amino acids. Trimming removed 1 base from V and 1 base from J, with 8 bases in between. CDR1 is SGHAT, CDR2 FQNNGV, per germline. DNA for the CDR3: TGTGCCAGCAGCTTAGGTTGGGTTTCCTACGAGCAGTACTTC. Residues: CASSLGWVSYEQYF.

The chain joins TRBV28 to TRBJ1-1, with 7 bases lining up with TRBD1. The V gene end was trimmed by 6 bases and the J gene end by 11 bases; junction bases not matched to a gene: 12. CDR1 and CDR2 from the germline V gene are MDHEN and SYDVKM. This CDR3 spans 13 amino acids. The CDR3 reads CASRATGESNAFF. The CDR3 bases are TGTGCCAGCAGAGCTACAGGGGAATCTAATGCTTTCTTT.